This passage covers 5 T cell receptor beta chains from one sample sequenced in a study of human T cells and chemical hapten exposure. Described time point: pre-sensitization, week 0. The treatment denotes: therapeutic diphenylcyclopropenone sensitization with weekly scalp DPC. One entry per CDR3 protein, called by TCRdb with MiXCR from the RACE reads. The data contain roughly 100,000 distinct CDR3 sequences, more than 10% of them singletons. Sample: whole blood, taken in connection with sensitization to the hapten diphenylcyclopropenone (DPC). These receptors originate from a woman aged 45-59 years with alopecia areata. Some clones in this sample may be carry-over from other donors' samples.

This clonotype was observed many times. The chain carries TRBV12-3 or TRBV12-4 and TRBJ2-7; D call uncertain. V was pared by 2 bases and J by 2 bases, with 13 bases between. The CDR3 consists of 15 residues. The CDR3 region is CASSLPSRRAYEQYF. The CDR3 DNA sequence: TGTGCCAGCAGTTTACCGAGCAGGAGAGCCTACGAGCAGTACTTC.

The CDR3 here is CSARGASTDTQYF. As DNA, the CDR3 is TGCAGTGCTAGGGGGGCCAGCACAGATACGCAGTATTTT. The chain joins TRBV20-1 to TRBJ2-3; D is perhaps TRBD1 (6 bases). Trimming took off 3 bases at V and 0 bases at J, with 7 bases between the two ends. The CDR3 is 13 amino acids. Germline V gene lookup returns CDR1 DFQATT and CDR2 SNEGSKA (reference sequence).

This clonotype was seen many times. The chain recombines TRBV4-2 with TRBJ2-2; no clear D. Germline CDR1 LGHNA, CDR2 YNFKEQ. V lost 4 bases and J lost 5, with 11 bases in between. CDR3 size: 14 residues. The CDR3 DNA reads as TGTGCCAGCAGCCGCACAGTAGTTACCGGGGAGCTGTTTTTT. Protein sequence: CASSRTVVTGELFF.

This clonotype was detected ten times or more. The J gene is TRBJ2-7, the V gene TRBV28; D is tentatively TRBD1 or TRBD2 (6 bases each). CDR1 and CDR2 (germline): MDHEN, SYDVKM. The CDR3 loop spans 14 amino acids. Trimming removed 5 bases at V and 6 bases at J, with 17 bases between. As DNA, the CDR3 is TGTGCCAGCAGTGAAACAGGGACGGAGGGCGAGCAGTACTTC. Its protein product is CASSETGTEGEQYF.

There are a few counts of this clonotype. The CDR3 region has the DNA TGTGCCAGCAGTTCACCACAAGAGGGGACGCAGTATTTT. Translation gives CASSSPQEGTQYF. The gene calls are TRBV28 and TRBJ2-3; D is perhaps TRBD1 or TRBD2 (5 bases each). V lost 4 bases to trimming and J lost 9 bases, with 14 bases between them. Germline V lookup: CDR1 MDHEN, CDR2 SYDVKM. The CDR3 has 13 residues.